Listed here are 30 T cell receptor beta chains from one sample, sequenced in a study of monozygotic twins with inflammatory bowel disease. TCRdb processed the 5' RACE reads again and assigns one entry to each CDR3 protein, with no DNA. This repertoire includes some 150,000 distinct CDR3 sequences. Sequencing was carried out using blood. The origin of the receptors is a human donor with ulcerative colitis or Crohn's disease, or a healthy co-twin of an affected twin (not recorded which).

This sequence joins TRBV6-1 and TRBJ2-2; the D call of TRBD1 rests on TCRdb alone, since no DNA is present to check it. CDR1 is MNHNS and CDR2 is SASEGT in the germline V gene. The CDR3 has 14 residues. The CDR3 region is CASRRQMNTGELFF.

This sequence joins TRBV5-1 and TRBJ2-5; the TCRdb D gene call, TRBD1, has no DNA to confirm it. Germline values: CDR1 SGHRS, CDR2 YFSETQ. The CDR3 runs to 13 residues. The CDR3 reads CASRMGERETQYF.

V and J are TRBV20-1 and TRBJ2-2; TCRdb indicates TRBD1, and absent DNA this call remains unverified. CDR1 and CDR2 from the germline V gene are DFQATT and SNEGSKA (reference sequence). The CDR3 is 12 amino acids. CDR3: CSARRGAGELFF.

The chain combines TRBV7-2 with TRBJ2-7; TCRdb's D gene call, TRBD1, goes unchecked for lack of DNA. Germline V gives CDR1 SGHTA, CDR2 FQGNSA. The CDR3 has 15 amino acids. Here the CDR3 reads CASSSSIGGPYEQYF. The variable domain in full, completed from reference TRBV7-2 and TRBJ2-7, reads GAGVSQSPSNKVTEKGKDVELRCDPISGHTALYWYRQSLGQGLEFLIYFQGNSAPDKSGLPSDRFSAERTGGSVSTLTIQRTQQEDSAVYLCASSSSIGGPYEQYFGPGTRLTVT.

J is TRBJ2-2 and V is TRBV20-1; with no DNA, the TCRdb D assignment of TRBD2 cannot be verified. The CDR3 consists of 15 residues. Germline V CDR1 and CDR2: DFQATT, SNEGSKA (reference sequence). The CDR3 is CSARVTSVNTGELFF.

This chain links TRBV5-1 with TRBJ1-1; TCRdb returns TRBD1, unconfirmable since there is no DNA. Per germline, CDR1 SGHRS and CDR2 YFSETQ. The CDR3 is made up of 15 amino acids. The CDR3 reads CASRFEGQGGTEAFF.

V gene TRBV5-6 combines with J gene TRBJ2-7; TCRdb's D call, TRBD1, is unchecked because there is no DNA. CDR1 SGHDT and CDR2 YYEEEE come from the germline V gene. The length of the CDR3 is 14 residues. The CDR3 spells CASNLRDTLYEQYF.

The rearrangement links TRBV24-1 to TRBJ2-1; as DNA is missing, the TRBD2 call by TCRdb cannot be tested. CDR1 is KGHDR and CDR2 is SFDVKD in the germline V gene. This CDR3 is built from 18 residues. The CDR3 loop reads CATSPASGAETSYNEQFF.

The chain recombines TRBV6-1 with TRBJ1-4; the D gene TCRdb calls, TRBD1, cannot be checked with no DNA. The CDR3 totals 16 residues. Germline lookup yields CDR1 MNHNS and CDR2 SASEGT. This CDR3 is CASISITGQGARKLFF.

The V call is TRBV5-1, the J call TRBJ2-2; TCRdb's D call of TRBD1 is untestable without DNA. The V gene's germline CDR1 is SGHRS and CDR2 YFSETQ. The CDR3 length is 14 residues. The CDR3 is CASSSKPLGGELFF.

The chain combines TRBV20-1 with TRBJ1-2. The CDR3 has 12 residues. CDR1 and CDR2 (germline): DFQATT, SNEGSKA (reference sequence). The CDR3 loop is CSARGGLYGYTF.

The chain recombines TRBV6-2 or TRBV6-3 with TRBJ2-7. CDR1 is MNHEY and CDR2 is SVGEGT in the germline V gene. The CDR3 length is 13 residues. The CDR3 region is CASSISHVGEQYF.

The chain uses TRBV12-3 or TRBV12-4 and TRBJ1-1; TCRdb lists TRBD1, though no DNA is available to test this call. The CDR3 has 13 residues. This CDR3 reads CASSLNRDVEAFF.

The V and J genes are TRBV12-3 or TRBV12-4 and TRBJ1-4. The CDR3 has 14 residues. CDR3 in amino acids: CASSYLASNEKLFF.

The chain uses TRBV28 and TRBJ1-6. The CDR3 extends over 16 amino acids. The germline CDR1 and CDR2 sequences are MDHEN and SYDVKM. CDR3 residues: CASNMRGSSYNSPLHF.

The chain is built from TRBV20-1 and TRBJ2-1; the TCRdb D gene call, TRBD2, has no DNA to confirm it. This CDR3 has 16 amino acids. Germline CDR1 DFQATT, CDR2 SNEGSKA (reference sequence). The CDR3 is CSARKRSGRGYNEQFF.

V is TRBV2 and J is TRBJ1-5. The CDR3 extends over 14 amino acids. The V gene's germline CDR1 is SNHLY and CDR2 FYNNEI. Here the CDR3 reads CASSSEGLGQPQHF.

The rearrangement links TRBV11-3 to TRBJ1-1. CDR3 length equals 12 residues. CDR1 SGHNT and CDR2 YENEEA come from the germline V gene. The CDR3 loop reads CASSFFGSEAFF. Complete variable domain (other parts from reference TRBV11-3 and TRBJ1-1): EAGVVQSPRYKIIEKKQPVAFWCNPISGHNTLYWYLQNLGQGPELLIRYENEEAVDDSQLPKDRFSAERLKGVDSTLKIQPAELGDSAVYLCASSFFGSEAFFGQGTRLTVV.

The gene calls are TRBV29-1 and TRBJ2-1. CDR3 length: 11 residues. CDR1 and CDR2 from the germline V gene are SQVTM and ANQGSEA. The CDR3 sequence is CSVGLGDEQFF.

This chain links TRBV7-9 with TRBJ1-3; TCRdb outputs TRBD1, but without DNA this stays unchecked. CDR1 and CDR2 from the germline V gene are SEHNR and FQNEAQ (reference sequence). The CDR3 totals 16 residues. This CDR3 is CASSFLGGISGNTIYF.

The gene calls are TRBV7-6 and TRBJ2-5; TCRdb's D call, TRBD1, is unchecked because there is no DNA. CDR3 length: 16 amino acids. Germline lookup yields CDR1 SGHVS and CDR2 FNYEAQ. The CDR3: CASSPSGPGNPETQYF.

The chain carries TRBV15 and TRBJ2-4; the TCRdb call, TRBD1, lacks DNA for checking. The CDR3 consists of 16 residues. Per the germline V gene, CDR1 is LNHNV and CDR2 is YYDKDF (reference sequence). CDR3 protein: CATSPYAGGAKNIQYF. The variable domain in full, with the rest retrieved from reference TRBV15 and TRBJ2-4, is DAMVIQNPRYQVTQFGKPVTLSCSQTLNHNVMYWYQQKSSQAPKLLFHYYDKDFNNEADTPDNFQSRRPNTSFCFLDIRSPGLGDTAMYLCATSPYAGGAKNIQYFGAGTRLSVL.

This CDR3 reads CASQTVGDTQYF. The chain employs TRBV6-5 and TRBJ2-3. This CDR3 is 12 amino acids long. Germline V gene sequence: CDR1 MNHEY, CDR2 SVGAGI.

The chain employs TRBV20-1 and TRBJ1-6. Germline V lookup: CDR1 DFQATT, CDR2 SNEGSKA (reference sequence). The CDR3 loop spans 14 amino acids. Here the CDR3 reads CSVPDGAFGRALHF.

This chain uses TRBV6-5 with TRBJ2-1; the TCRdb call, TRBD1, lacks DNA for checking. Per the germline V gene, CDR1 is MNHEY and CDR2 is SVGAGI. CDR3 length: 15 residues. CDR3 amino acids: CASSSDRVLRNEQFF.

The chain joins TRBV5-4 to TRBJ1-6. CDR3 length: 16 residues. Looked up from germline, CDR1 is SGHNT and CDR2 is YYREEE (reference sequence). CDR3 sequence: CASSLGNPSGNSPLHF.

V is TRBV6-1 and J is TRBJ2-7; there is no DNA to check the TCRdb D call of TRBD1. Per germline, CDR1 MNHNS and CDR2 SASEGT. The CDR3 covers 16 residues. This CDR3 is CASSQHWADPSYEQYF.

This chain connects TRBV29-1 to TRBJ2-5; TCRdb names TRBD2, which stays unverified in the absence of DNA. This CDR3 is 14 amino acids long. CDR1 and CDR2 from the germline V gene are SQVTM and ANQGSEA. The CDR3 protein is CSVGTSGSSETQYF. The variable domain in full, completed from reference TRBV29-1 and TRBJ2-5, reads SAVISQKPSRDICQRGTSLTIQCQVDSQVTMMFWYRQQPGQSLTLIATANQGSEATYESGFVIDKFPISRPNLTFSTLTVSNMSPEDSSIYLCSVGTSGSSETQYFGPGTRLLVL.

The V gene is TRBV20-1, the J gene TRBJ2-4; there is no DNA to check the TCRdb D call of TRBD1. This CDR3 has 13 amino acids. The germline V gene encodes CDR1 DFQATT and CDR2 SNEGSKA (reference sequence). The CDR3 spells CSATDRGRNIQYF.

The chain joins TRBV28 to TRBJ1-1. There are 15 residues in the CDR3. Per the germline V gene, CDR1 is MDHEN and CDR2 is SYDVKM. The CDR3: CASNEDQGVVTEAFF.